This record concerns one TCR beta chain sequence. This table comes from immunoSEQ multiplex PCR, and its TCRdb copy is limited to in-frame clones, with some not included. The sample has some 300,000 clones; 85% to 90% are singletons. The data were obtained in a study of blood T cell repertoires in COVID-19. Germline assignment: CDR1 SGHDT and CDR2 YYEEEE. The CDR3 has 14 residues. The germline V and J ends were trimmed by 0 bases and 4 bases, with 8 bases remaining between them. The clonotype was recovered from a woman in her twenties or thirties with COVID-19, enrolled during active disease. The rearrangement uses TRBV5-6 and TRBJ2-1; D is perhaps TRBD2 (6 bases). Sequenced: peripheral blood. CDR3 nucleotide sequence: TGTGCCAGCAGCTTGGGGGACTCATACAATGAGCAGTTCTTC. Residues: CASSLGDSYNEQFF. The whole variable domain, remainder taken from reference TRBV5-6 and TRBJ2-1, is DAGVTQSPTHLIKTRGQQVTLRCSPKSGHDTVSWYQQALGQGPQFIFQYYEEEERQRGNFPDRFSGHQFPNYSSELNVNALLLGDSALYLCASSLGDSYNEQFFGPGTRLTVL.